The entry below describes one T cell receptor (beta chain). The V gene end was trimmed by 3 bases and the J gene end by 13 bases; junction bases not matched to a gene: 9. The CDR3 covers 13 residues. Germline V lookup: CDR1 WNHNN, CDR2 SYGVQD (reference sequence). This specimen comes from a study of cytomegalovirus exposure and HLA in healthy donors. Turning to the study itself: An earlier analysis found 117 million unique TCR beta sequences from around 180 million T cells.

The PCR contained 60 Vbeta and 13 Jbeta primers. TCRdb's copy holds only in-frame clones and misses some; the assay was immunoSEQ multiplex PCR. The sample has hundreds of thousands of clones; around 80% are singletons. This chain connects TRBV10-1 to TRBJ2-1, with 7 positions matching TRBD2. The origin of this receptor is a girl aged 2 to 9 in good health and CMV-seronegative. The source material was PBMCs. CDR3 protein: CASSELAGVPQFF. The CDR3 nucleotides read TGCGCCAGCAGTGAACTGGCGGGAGTCCCACAGTTCTTC.